Each of the 29 T cell receptor beta chains below was sequenced from the same sample in a study of blood T cell repertoires in COVID-19. Generated by immunoSEQ multiplex PCR, the TCRdb table keeps only in-frame clones and is missing some. The sample contains a few hundred thousand clones, 88% of which appear only once. The sequenced sample consisted of peripheral blood. The receptors come from a woman in her twenties or thirties who had recovered from COVID-19.

The chain links TRBV5-1 to TRBJ2-7; D gene ambiguous. Trimming removed 0 bases at V and 7 bases at J, with 11 bases between. The CDR3 runs to 13 residues. Germline lookup yields CDR1 SGHRS and CDR2 YFSETQ. For the CDR3, the DNA is TGCGCCAGCAGCTTGGGACAAGCCAGGGAGCAGTACTTC. This encodes CASSLGQAREQYF.

This chain links TRBV7-6 with TRBJ2-3, with a tentative D call TRBD2 (6 bases). V was pared by 4 bases and J by 1 base, with 15 bases between. Germline V gene data show CDR1 as SGHVS and CDR2 as FNYEAQ. CDR3 length: 16 amino acids. This CDR3 is CASSSRAGGRTDTQYF. The CDR3 bases are TGTGCCAGCAGCTCGAGGGCCGGGGGACGCACAGATACGCAGTATTTT.

This chain connects TRBV4-1 to TRBJ2-3, with D perhaps matching TRBD1 (5 bases). This CDR3 comprises 18 residues. Germline V gene sequence: CDR1 MGHRA, CDR2 YSYEKL. V lost 0 bases and J lost 0, with 16 bases in between. The CDR3 loop is CASSQDWVVDSSTDTQYF. The CDR3, as DNA: TGCGCCAGCAGCCAAGATTGGGTGGTCGACAGTAGCACAGATACGCAGTATTTT.

In regard to this clone: The sample contains more than one DNA sequence encoding this CDR3. The rearrangement joins TRBV5-1 to TRBJ1-5; 7 bases are shared with TRBD1. The ends lost 1 base at V and 0 bases at J; junction bases unmatched: 1. The CDR3 extends over 15 amino acids. The germline gives CDR1 SGHRS, CDR2 YFSETQ. The CDR3 coding sequence is TGCGCCAGCAGCTTGACAGGGGTTAGCAATCAGCCCCAGCATTTT. Protein sequence: CASSLTGVSNQPQHF.

The rearrangement links TRBV6-5 to TRBJ1-4, with TRBD1 matching 7 bases. This CDR3 spans 14 amino acids. V lost 7 bases to trimming and J lost 8 bases; unmatched junction nucleotides: 10. Germline loops: CDR1 MNHEY, CDR2 SVGAGI. The CDR3 region is CASTAGRGDEKLFF. In DNA form, the CDR3 reads TGTGCCAGCACCGCAGGCAGGGGGGACGAAAAACTGTTTTTT.

The J gene is TRBJ2-3, the V gene TRBV5-5; 8 bases align to TRBD2. CDR1 is SGHKS, CDR2 YYEKEE, per germline (reference sequence). V was pared by 0 bases and J by 0 bases, with 3 bases of the junction left unmatched. The length of the CDR3 is 16 residues. CDR3 residues: CASSLALAGSTDTQYF. CDR3 nucleotides: TGTGCCAGCAGCTTGGCTCTAGCGGGCAGCACAGATACGCAGTATTTT.

This clone was seen more than once but under ten times. The CDR3 spells CASSWGDAPVCTF. The CDR3 DNA is TGTGCCAGCAGCTGGGGGGACGCCCCTGTGTGCACCTTC. The chain has TRBV7-9 and TRBJ1-2; D might be TRBD1 (5 bases). The CDR3 has 13 amino acids. V lost 4 bases and J lost 13, with 19 bases in between. From germline, CDR1 is SEHNR and CDR2 FQNEAQ (reference sequence). Filled out from reference TRBV7-9 and TRBJ1-2, the complete variable domain reads DTGVSQNPRHKITKRGQNVTFRCDPISEHNRLYWYRQTLGQGPEFLTYFQNEAQLEKSRLLSDRFSAERPKGSFSTLEIQRTEQGDSAMYLCASSWGDAPVCTFGSGTRLTVV.

V usage is TRBV5-4 and J usage is TRBJ1-2; a weak D match, TRBD1 (6 bases). CDR3 size: 13 residues. Germline values: CDR1 SGHNT, CDR2 YYREEE (reference sequence). V shed 4 bases and J shed 2 bases, with 9 bases lying between them. The CDR3 sequence is CASSPTGNYGYTF. The CDR3 DNA reads TGTGCCAGCAGCCCCACAGGGAACTATGGCTACACCTTC.

The gene calls are TRBV7-9 and TRBJ2-3, with TRBD2 matching 10 bases. Germline lookup yields CDR1 SEHNR and CDR2 FQNEAQ (reference sequence). The CDR3 is 15 amino acids. After removal of 6 bases from V and 0 bases from J, the junction contained 3 bases not matched to a gene. The CDR3 coding sequence is TGTGCCAGCAGAGGGACTAGCGTTAGCACAGATACGCAGTATTTT. This encodes CASRGTSVSTDTQYF.

V usage is TRBV5-1 and J usage is TRBJ2-2; D might be TRBD1 (6 bases). CDR1 and CDR2 (germline): SGHRS, YFSETQ. V lost 5 bases, J lost 0 bases, and 8 bases lay in between. There are 14 residues in the CDR3. The CDR3 DNA reads TGCGCCAGCAGACCAGGGGCGAACACCGGGGAGCTGTTTTTT. Translation: CASRPGANTGELFF.

The gene calls are TRBV6-5 and TRBJ1-2; TRBD1 might be the D (6 bases). The V gene lost 6 bases and the J gene lost 6 bases, with 20 bases spanning the gap. CDR3 size: 15 residues. The germline CDR1 and CDR2 sequences are MNHEY and SVGAGI. The CDR3 coding sequence is TGTGCCAGCAGCAAAGGACAGACAACTGGCGATGGCTACACCTTC. Its translation: CASSKGQTTGDGYTF.

The V call is TRBV6-4, the J call TRBJ2-3; the match to TRBD2 covers 8 bases. The CDR3 covers 14 residues. CDR1 is MRHNA and CDR2 is SNTAGT in the germline V gene. V lost 0 bases to trimming and J lost 4 bases; unmatched junction nucleotides: 0. As DNA, the CDR3 is TGTGCCAGCAGTGACTCGCGGGGGGCAGATACGCAGTATTTT. This gives the protein CASSDSRGADTQYF.

The chain recombines TRBV11-2 with TRBJ1-2; D is perhaps TRBD1 (6 bases). This CDR3 spans 13 amino acids. Germline CDR1 SGHAT, CDR2 FQNNGV. Trimming took off 2 bases at V and 8 bases at J, with 12 bases between the two ends. CDR3 sequence: CASSLNNRVGYTF. CDR3 nucleotide sequence: TGTGCCAGCAGCTTAAATAACAGGGTAGGCTACACCTTC.

In DNA, the CDR3 is TGCGCCAGCAGCTTAGGAGGACAGGGGGCGGAGGGCTACACCTTC. This codes for CASSLGGQGAEGYTF. V and J are TRBV5-1 and TRBJ1-2, with TRBD1 identical over 11 bases. The CDR3 has 15 amino acids. Germline CDR1 SGHRS, CDR2 YFSETQ. V was clipped by 2 bases and J by 8 bases; unmatched bases: 8.

J is TRBJ2-2 and V is TRBV7-2; tentative D call: TRBD1 (5 bases). Germline V gene lookup returns CDR1 SGHTA and CDR2 FQGNSA. V was cut by 2 bases and J by 7 bases, with 17 bases left in between. The CDR3 covers 16 residues. DNA for the CDR3: TGTGCCAGCAGCTTATCGGCAGGGTGGGAAGACGGGGAGCTGTTTTTT. Its translation: CASSLSAGWEDGELFF.

The rearrangement links TRBV9 to TRBJ1-2; tentative D call: TRBD1 (6 bases). Per germline, CDR1 SGDLS and CDR2 YYNGEE. V gave up 0 bases and J gave up 8 bases, with 17 bases separating them. The CDR3 has 15 amino acids. The CDR3, as DNA: TGTGCCAGCAGCGTAGACGGGGGGCGAGGGTCCGGCTACACCTTC. It encodes CASSVDGGRGSGYTF.

This chain uses TRBV19 with TRBJ2-1; 14 nucleotides agree with TRBD2. The CDR3 has 14 amino acids. After removal of 9 bases from V and 9 bases from J, the junction contained 7 bases not matched to a gene. Germline CDR1 is LNHDA and CDR2 is SQIVND (reference sequence). The CDR3 DNA follows: TGTGCCAGCCAGGGACTAGCGGGGGAGGGTGAGCAGTTCTTC. Translated: CASQGLAGEGEQFF.

The chain recombines TRBV15 with TRBJ2-7, with a possible D match to TRBD2 (6 bases). Germline CDR1 is LNHNV and CDR2 is YYDKDF (reference sequence). This CDR3 has 14 residues. Deletions cut 0 bases from V and 3 bases from J, with 9 bases between. In DNA, the CDR3 is TGTGCCACCAGCAGAGATGTGGGGGGCTACGAGCAGTACTTC. Translated: CATSRDVGGYEQYF.

The V gene is TRBV18, the J gene TRBJ2-1; maybe TRBD1 (6 bases). The CDR3 is made up of 15 amino acids. Deletions cut 3 bases from V and 1 base from J, with 10 bases between. CDR1 is KGHSH, CDR2 LQKENI, per germline. The CDR3 DNA reads as TGTGCCAGCTCACCGGACAGCAGGTCCTACAATGAGCAGTTCTTC. This encodes CASSPDSRSYNEQFF.

The CDR3 DNA is TGTGCCAGCTTTTATCCCCAGCGGGGGGACAATGAGCAGTTCTTC. Its protein is CASFYPQRGDNEQFF. The chain uses TRBV2 and TRBJ2-1, with TRBD2 identical over 9 bases. From germline, CDR1 is SNHLY and CDR2 FYNNEI. The CDR3 is made up of 15 amino acids. The V gene end was trimmed by 8 bases and the J gene end by 5 bases; junction bases not matched to a gene: 10.

Turning to this clone: Other DNA variants within this sample encode the same CDR3. The J gene is TRBJ1-5, the V gene TRBV28, with a tentative D call TRBD1 (5 bases). The CDR3 loop spans 14 amino acids. V lost 5 bases and J lost 5, with 13 bases in between. CDR1 is MDHEN, CDR2 SYDVKM, per germline. The CDR3 region has the DNA TGTGCCAGCAGTCCTCCCGGGGGGGATCAGCCCCAGCATTTT. This translates into CASSPPGGDQPQHF.

This rearrangement joins TRBV7-6 to TRBJ2-1; D possibly corresponds to TRBD1 (7 bases). The CDR3 loop spans 14 amino acids. Trimming stripped 1 base from V and 9 bases from J, with 13 bases between. Germline V lookup: CDR1 SGHVS, CDR2 FNYEAQ. CDR3 sequence reads: CASSLERQGGEQFF. The DNA of the CDR3 is TGTGCCAGCAGCTTAGAACGACAGGGAGGTGAGCAGTTCTTC.

The rearrangement links TRBV25-1 to TRBJ1-2; a weak D match, TRBD1 (6 bases). This CDR3 has 11 residues. From germline, CDR1 is MGHDK and CDR2 SYGVNS. V lost 9 bases, J lost 4 bases, and 9 bases lay in between. CDR3 coding DNA: TGTGCCAGTGGGGACATCTATGGCTACACCTTC. Translation: CASGDIYGYTF.

The chain carries TRBV21-1 and TRBJ1-1; the listed D gene, TRBD1, was not tested against the DNA. TRBV21-1 is annotated as a pseudogene. The CDR3 length is 16 residues. Here the CDR3 DNA reads TGTGCCAGCAGCACACAGGGGATCGTGGTGAACACTGAAGCTTTCTTT. This translates into CASSTQGIVVNTEAFF.

CDR3 amino acids: CASLRQGESYTF. The CDR3 DNA sequence: TGTGCCAGCCTAAGACAGGGGGAGTCCTACACCTTC. The chain is built from TRBV12-3 or TRBV12-4 and TRBJ1-2; 9 nucleotides match TRBD1. The CDR3 covers 12 residues. Trimming at V came to 8 bases and at J to 10 bases, leaving 8 bases not matched to a gene.

This clone has more than one count but fewer than ten. V gene TRBV3-1 (or the pseudogene TRBV3-2) combines with J gene TRBJ2-1; 9 positions agree with TRBD1. Looked up from germline, CDR1 is LGHDT and CDR2 is YNNKEL (reference sequence). The V gene end was trimmed by 6 bases and the J gene end by 7 bases; junction bases not matched to a gene: 10. The CDR3 runs to 15 residues. The CDR3 is CASSHTGGSVNEQFF. Here the CDR3 DNA reads TGTGCCAGCAGTCACACAGGGGGCTCGGTGAATGAGCAGTTCTTC.

This clone has only a few counts. This rearrangement joins TRBV5-1 to TRBJ1-2; D call uncertain. V lost 5 bases to trimming and J lost 0 bases, with 8 bases between them. This CDR3 region has 13 residues. Germline V lookup: CDR1 SGHRS, CDR2 YFSETQ. CDR3 DNA sequence: TGCGCCAGCAGGATGAGTTCTAACTATGGCTACACCTTC. Encoded protein: CASRMSSNYGYTF.

This rearrangement joins TRBV7-2 to TRBJ1-5, with D possibly TRBD1 on 5 matching bases. Germline V gene data show CDR1 as SGHTA and CDR2 as FQGNSA. V was shortened by 1 base and J by 3 bases, with 7 bases between the two germline ends. The CDR3 extends over 14 amino acids. The DNA of the CDR3 is TGTGCCAGCAGCTTAGACAGGACCAATCAGCCCCAGCATTTT. It is translated as CASSLDRTNQPQHF.

The chain employs TRBV30 and TRBJ1-1, with a weak D call TRBD1 (6 bases). CDR1 is GTSNPN and CDR2 is SVGIG in the germline V gene (reference sequence). Trimming cost V 5 bases and J 4 bases, with 14 bases left between them. CDR3 length: 13 residues. CDR3 sequence: CAWCTSGVTEAFF. In DNA form, the CDR3 reads TGTGCCTGGTGTACCTCAGGGGTCACTGAAGCTTTCTTT.